The present TCR beta chain was sequenced within a study of lymphopenia after photon versus proton radiotherapy. As for this clone: The antigen remains undetermined.

Libraries were prepared by immunoSEQ multiplex PCR; TCRdb keeps only in-frame clonotypes and omits some of them. The sample yields 150,000 to 200,000 clones, about nine tenths seen once. Study-level results: Post-nadir diversity loss with photons came from oligoclonal expansion, particularly CD8+ Temra cells.

CDR1 is MNHEY and CDR2 is SVGAGI in the germline V gene. Trimming left V 2 bases short and J 2 bases short, with 7 bases between. The length of the CDR3 is 13 residues. V gene TRBV6-5 combines with J gene TRBJ2-7, with D hard to call. This clonotype originated in a man aged 45 to 65 with gastric cancer. The sequencing here drew on peripheral blood, taken from a patient treated with photon-based radiotherapy. CDR3 region: CASSYDRTYEQYF. The DNA of the CDR3 is TGTGCCAGCAGTTACGACCGAACCTACGAGCAGTACTTC.